Listed below are T cell receptor beta chains from one sample, sequenced in a study of T cells after yellow fever vaccination. TCRdb itself ran the 5' RACE reads through MiXCR, one entry per CDR3 protein. The sample consists of 450,000 to 600,000 distinct CDR3 sequences, less than 20% of them appearing once. The sequenced sample was PBMCs, obtained around 5 days after the first yellow fever vaccination. The receptors were gathered from a man younger than 30 who received the YFV17D yellow fever vaccine. CDR3s include the opening cysteine and the closing phenylalanine or tryptophan. Fields, in order: J gene, clone size, V gene, CDR3 protein. Some rows mark clone size as missing; the rest say once, few, many or name a class of expanded clone.

J gene: TRBJ2-2
clone size: NA
V gene: TRBV6-2/TRBV6-3
CDR3 protein: CASSYLTVGTGELFF

J gene: TRBJ2-7
clone size: NA
V gene: TRBV9
CDR3 protein: CASSPRGGLAGVSYEQYF

J gene: TRBJ2-1
clone size: NA
V gene: TRBV6-1
CDR3 protein: CASTRDGPYNEQFF

J gene: TRBJ1-2
clone size: NA
V gene: TRBV4-3
CDR3 protein: CASSHSILEPPYTF

J gene: TRBJ2-7
clone size: NA
V gene: TRBV27
CDR3 protein: CASSRQSYEQYF

J gene: TRBJ2-1
clone size: many
V gene: TRBV15
CDR3 protein: CATSLKRGYSRYNEQFF

J gene: TRBJ2-7
clone size: NA
V gene: TRBV7-2
CDR3 protein: CASSQYTYEQYF

J gene: TRBJ2-2
clone size: few
V gene: TRBV19
CDR3 protein: CASRPTANTGELFF

J gene: TRBJ2-1
clone size: few
V gene: TRBV7-9
CDR3 protein: CASSYPTSGGAYNEQFF

J gene: TRBJ1-5
clone size: NA
V gene: TRBV12-3/TRBV12-4
CDR3 protein: CASSPQIIDNQPQHF